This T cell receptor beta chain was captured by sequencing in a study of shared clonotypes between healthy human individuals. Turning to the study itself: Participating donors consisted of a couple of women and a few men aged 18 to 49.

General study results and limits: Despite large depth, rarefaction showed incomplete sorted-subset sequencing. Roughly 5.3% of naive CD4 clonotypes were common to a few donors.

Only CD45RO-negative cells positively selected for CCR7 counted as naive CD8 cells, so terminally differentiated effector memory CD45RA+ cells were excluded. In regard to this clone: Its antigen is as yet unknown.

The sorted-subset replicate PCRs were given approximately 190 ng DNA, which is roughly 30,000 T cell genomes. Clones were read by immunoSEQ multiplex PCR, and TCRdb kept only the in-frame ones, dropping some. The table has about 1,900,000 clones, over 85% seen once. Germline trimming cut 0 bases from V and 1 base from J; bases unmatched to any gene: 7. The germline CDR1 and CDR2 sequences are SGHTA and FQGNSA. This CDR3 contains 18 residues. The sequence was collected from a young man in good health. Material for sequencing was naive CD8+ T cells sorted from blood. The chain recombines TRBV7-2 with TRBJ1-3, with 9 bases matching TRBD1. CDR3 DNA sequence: TGTGCCAGCAGCTTAGCTGGGACAGGGAGGCTTTCTGGAAACACCATATATTTT. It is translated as CASSLAGTGRLSGNTIYF.